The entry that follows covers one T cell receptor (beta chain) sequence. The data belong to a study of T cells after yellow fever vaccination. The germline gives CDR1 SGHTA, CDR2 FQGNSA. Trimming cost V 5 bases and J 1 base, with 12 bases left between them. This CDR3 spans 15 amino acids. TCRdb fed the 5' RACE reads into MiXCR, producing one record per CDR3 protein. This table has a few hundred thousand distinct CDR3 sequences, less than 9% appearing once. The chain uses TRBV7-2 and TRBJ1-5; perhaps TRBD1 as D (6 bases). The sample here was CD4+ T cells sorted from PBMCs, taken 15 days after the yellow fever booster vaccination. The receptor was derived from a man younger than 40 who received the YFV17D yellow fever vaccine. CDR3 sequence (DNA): TGTGCCAGCAGCATAACCGGGACAAGCAATCAGCCCCAGCATTTT. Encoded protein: CASSITGTSNQPQHF.